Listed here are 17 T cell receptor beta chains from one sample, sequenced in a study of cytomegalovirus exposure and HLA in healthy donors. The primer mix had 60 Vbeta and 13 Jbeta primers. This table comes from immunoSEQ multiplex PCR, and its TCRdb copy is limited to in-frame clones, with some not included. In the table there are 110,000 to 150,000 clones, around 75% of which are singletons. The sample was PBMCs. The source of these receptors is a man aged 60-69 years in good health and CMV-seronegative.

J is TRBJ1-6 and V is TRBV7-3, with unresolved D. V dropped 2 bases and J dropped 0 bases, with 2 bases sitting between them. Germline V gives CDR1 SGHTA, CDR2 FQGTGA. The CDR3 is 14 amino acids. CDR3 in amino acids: CASSLRSYNSPLHF. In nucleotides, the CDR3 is TGTGCCAGCAGCTTACGCTCCTATAATTCACCCCTCCACTTT.

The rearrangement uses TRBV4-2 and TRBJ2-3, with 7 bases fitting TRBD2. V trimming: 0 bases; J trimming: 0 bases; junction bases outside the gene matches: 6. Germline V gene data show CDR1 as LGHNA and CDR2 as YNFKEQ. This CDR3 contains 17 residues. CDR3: CASSQDRAGTSTDTQYF. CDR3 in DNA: TGTGCCAGCAGCCAAGATCGAGCGGGAACTAGCACAGATACGCAGTATTTT.

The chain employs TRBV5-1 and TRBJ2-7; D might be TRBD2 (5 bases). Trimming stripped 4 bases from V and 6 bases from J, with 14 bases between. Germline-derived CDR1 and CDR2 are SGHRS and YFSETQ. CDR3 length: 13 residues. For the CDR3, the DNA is TGCGCCAGCAGCCGGGAATTGGGATCCGAGCAGTACTTC. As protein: CASSRELGSEQYF.

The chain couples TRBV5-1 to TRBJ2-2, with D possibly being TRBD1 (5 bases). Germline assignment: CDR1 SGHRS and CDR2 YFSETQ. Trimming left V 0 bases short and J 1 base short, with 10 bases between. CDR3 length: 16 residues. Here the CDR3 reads CASSLEVRENTGELFF. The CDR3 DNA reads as TGCGCCAGCAGCTTGGAGGTCAGGGAGAACACCGGGGAGCTGTTTTTT. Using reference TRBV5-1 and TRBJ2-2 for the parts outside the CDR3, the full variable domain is KAGVTQTPRYLIKTRGQQVTLSCSPISGHRSVSWYQQTPGQGLQFLFEYFSETQRNKGNFPGRFSGRQFSNSRSEMNVSTLELGDSALYLCASSLEVRENTGELFFGEGSRLTVL.

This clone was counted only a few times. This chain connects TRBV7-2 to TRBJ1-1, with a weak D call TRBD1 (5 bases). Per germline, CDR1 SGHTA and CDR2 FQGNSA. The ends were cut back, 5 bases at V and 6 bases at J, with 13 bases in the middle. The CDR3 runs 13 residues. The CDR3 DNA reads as TGTGCCAGCAGCCGACGGACACCTCCTGAAGCTTTCTTT. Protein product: CASSRRTPPEAFF.

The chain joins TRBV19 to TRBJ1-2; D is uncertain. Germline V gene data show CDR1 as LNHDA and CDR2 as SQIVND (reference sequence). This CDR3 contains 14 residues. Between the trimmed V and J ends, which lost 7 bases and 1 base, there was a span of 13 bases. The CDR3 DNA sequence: TGTGCCAGTACGGAGGGTCTGGTTAACTATGGCTACACCTTC. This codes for CASTEGLVNYGYTF.

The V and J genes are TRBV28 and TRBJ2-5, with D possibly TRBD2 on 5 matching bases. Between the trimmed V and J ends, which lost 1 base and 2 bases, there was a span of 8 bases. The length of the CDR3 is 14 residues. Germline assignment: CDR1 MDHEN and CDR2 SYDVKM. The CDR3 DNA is TGTGCCAGCAGTTTATCGGGATTACAAGAGACCCAGTACTTC. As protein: CASSLSGLQETQYF.

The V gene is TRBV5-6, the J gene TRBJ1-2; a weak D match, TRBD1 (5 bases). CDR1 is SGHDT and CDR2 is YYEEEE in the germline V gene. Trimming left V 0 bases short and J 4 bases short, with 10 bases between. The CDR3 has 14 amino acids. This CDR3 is CASSLADRFYGYTF. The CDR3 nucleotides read TGTGCCAGCAGCTTGGCCGACAGATTCTATGGCTACACCTTC.

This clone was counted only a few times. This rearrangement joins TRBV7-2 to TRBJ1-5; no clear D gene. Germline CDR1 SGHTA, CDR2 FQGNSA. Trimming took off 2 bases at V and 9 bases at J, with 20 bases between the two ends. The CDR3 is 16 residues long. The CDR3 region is CASSLLGRFLQSPQHF. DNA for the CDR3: TGTGCCAGCAGCTTACTTGGCCGCTTCCTCCAATCGCCCCAGCATTTT. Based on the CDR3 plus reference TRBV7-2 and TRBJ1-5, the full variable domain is GAGVSQSPSNKVTEKGKDVELRCDPISGHTALYWYRQSLGQGLEFLIYFQGNSAPDKSGLPSDRFSAERTGGSVSTLTIQRTQQEDSAVYLCASSLLGRFLQSPQHFGDGTRLSIL.

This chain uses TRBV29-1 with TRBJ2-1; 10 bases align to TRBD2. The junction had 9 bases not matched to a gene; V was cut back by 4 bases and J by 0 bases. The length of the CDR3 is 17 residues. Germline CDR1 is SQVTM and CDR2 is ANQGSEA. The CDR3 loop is CSVALSGRRSSYNEQFF. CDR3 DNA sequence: TGCAGCGTTGCGCTTAGCGGGAGGCGGAGCTCCTACAATGAGCAGTTCTTC.

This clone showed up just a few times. The CDR3 DNA reads as TGTGCCAGCAGCTTTGAACAAGTCAACAATGAGCAGTTCTTC. Its translation is CASSFEQVNNEQFF. The gene calls are TRBV13 and TRBJ2-1; D call uncertain. V lost 3 bases to trimming and J lost 5 bases, with 11 bases between them. In germline, CDR1 is PRHDT, CDR2 FYEKMQ (reference sequence). CDR3 length equals 14 residues.

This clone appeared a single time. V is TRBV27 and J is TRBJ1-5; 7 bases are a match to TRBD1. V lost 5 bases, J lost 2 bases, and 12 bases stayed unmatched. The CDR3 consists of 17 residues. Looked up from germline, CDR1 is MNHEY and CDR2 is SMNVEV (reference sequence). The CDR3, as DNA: TGTGCCAGCAGTCTTCGTTCCTCCGGGACAGGCAATCAGCCCCAGCATTTT. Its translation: CASSLRSSGTGNQPQHF.

CDR3 nucleotides: TGTGCCGCAAGGGACAGGGGGGTCTACGAGCAGTACTTC. Its protein is CAARDRGVYEQYF. The chain joins TRBV28 to TRBJ2-7, with 11 nucleotides matching TRBD1. J lost 3 bases, V lost 11 bases, and 6 bases had no gene match. CDR3 length equals 13 residues. In germline, CDR1 is MDHEN, CDR2 SYDVKM.

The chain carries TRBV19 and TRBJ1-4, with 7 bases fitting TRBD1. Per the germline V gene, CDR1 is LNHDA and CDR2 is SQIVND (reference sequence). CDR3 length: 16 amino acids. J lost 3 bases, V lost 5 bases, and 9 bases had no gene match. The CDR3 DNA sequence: TGTGCCAGTAGTGAGCGTAAGGGGACAGCTAATGAAAAACTGTTTTTT. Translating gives CASSERKGTANEKLFF.

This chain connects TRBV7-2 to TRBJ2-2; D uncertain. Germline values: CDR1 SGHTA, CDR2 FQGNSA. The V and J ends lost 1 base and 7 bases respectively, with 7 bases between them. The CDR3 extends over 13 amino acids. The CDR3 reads CASSLVENGELFF. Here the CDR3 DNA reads TGTGCCAGCAGCTTAGTGGAGAACGGGGAGCTGTTTTTT.

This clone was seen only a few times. The CDR3 loop is CSVETSGSSYNEQFF. The CDR3 nucleotides are TGCAGCGTTGAGACTAGCGGTAGCTCCTACAATGAGCAGTTCTTC. The chain is built from TRBV29-1 and TRBJ2-1; TRBD2 matches 9 bases. The CDR3 spans 15 residues. With 3 bases clipped from V and 0 bases from J, the junction kept 3 bases outside the gene matches. Germline V gives CDR1 SQVTM, CDR2 ANQGSEA.

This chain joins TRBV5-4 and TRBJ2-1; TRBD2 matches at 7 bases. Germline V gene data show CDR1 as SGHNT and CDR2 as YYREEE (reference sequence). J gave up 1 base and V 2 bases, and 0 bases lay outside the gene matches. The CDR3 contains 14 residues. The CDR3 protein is CASSFSGSYNEQFF. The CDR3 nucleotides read TGTGCCAGCAGCTTTAGCGGGTCCTACAATGAGCAGTTCTTC.